The 22 T cell receptor beta chains presented below share a single source sample, sequenced in a study of regulatory T cells in long-lasting Graves disease. Time point noted: newly diagnosed GD, antithyroid drugs for less than 3 months. The TCR library was made from RNA that had been extracted from PBMCs in TRIzol. Researchers made TCR beta libraries by using iRepertoire HTBI primers and running Arm-PCR on CDR3 regions. A single record per CDR3 protein comes from TCRdb applying MiXCR to the multiplex PCR reads. The table has roughly 350,000 distinct CDR3 sequences, roughly 17% seen once. The data were also submitted as part of a second study, on T cells in Graves' hyperthyroidism and ophthalmopathy.

Sequenced here: peripheral blood mononuclear cells (PBMCs), sampled at new diagnosis, from a patient treated with antithyroid drugs. Receptor source: a man aged 40-49 years with Graves disease.

V and J are TRBV10-3 and TRBJ2-4; 14 bases align to TRBD2. The CDR3 sequence is 18 residues long. Germline CDR1 reads ENHRY; CDR2 reads SYGVKD. V lost 7 bases to trimming and J lost 2 bases; unmatched junction nucleotides: 10. The DNA of the CDR3 is TGTGCCATCAATCCGGGACTAGCGGGGGCCGGGTCCAAAAACATTCAGTACTTC. This gives the protein CAINPGLAGAGSKNIQYF.

The V gene is TRBV6-2 or TRBV6-3, the J gene TRBJ1-4; D is undetermined. Germline lookup yields CDR1 MNHEY and CDR2 SVGEGT. This CDR3 has 16 amino acids. V was cut by 0 bases and J by 7 bases, with 15 bases left in between. The CDR3, as DNA: TGTGCCAGCAGTTACTCTTCCGACCGCCCGGGTGAAAAACTGTTTTTT. The encoded protein is CASSYSSDRPGEKLFF.

Details on this clonotype: A clone one base away is much larger, so this may be a read error. The genes are TRBV6-1 and TRBJ1-1; D is possibly TRBD1 (5 bases). Trimming pared 7 bases from V and 2 bases from J, leaving 17 bases between. The CDR3 is made up of 15 amino acids. The germline CDR1 and CDR2 sequences are MNHNS and SASEGT. The CDR3 loop is CASTGRGRLNTEAFF. The DNA of the CDR3 is TGTGCCAGCACCGGTCGGGGGAGACTCAACACTGAAGCTTTCTTT.

This clonotype was seen a few times. The CDR3 is CATSELGDQPQHF. The CDR3 DNA sequence: TGTGCCACCAGTGAGCTGGGGGATCAGCCCCAGCATTTT. The V and J genes are TRBV24-1 and TRBJ1-5; a possible D gene is TRBD1 (5 bases). This CDR3 contains 13 residues. V dropped 4 bases and J dropped 5 bases, with 8 bases sitting between them. Germline V gene lookup returns CDR1 KGHDR and CDR2 SFDVKD.

This clonotype has at least ten counts. The chain joins TRBV28 to TRBJ2-1; the D is unclear. The length of the CDR3 is 13 residues. In germline, CDR1 is MDHEN, CDR2 SYDVKM. V lost 5 bases, J lost 0 bases, and 5 bases lay in between. This CDR3 is CASSIPSYNEQFF. The DNA of the CDR3 is TGTGCCAGCAGTATCCCCTCCTACAATGAGCAGTTCTTC.

V is TRBV15 and J is TRBJ1-2; no reliable D call. The CDR3 consists of 12 residues. V lost 1 base and J 5 bases, leaving 5 bases between the germline ends. Germline V gene lookup returns CDR1 LNHNV and CDR2 YYDKDF (reference sequence). The CDR3 coding sequence is TGTGCCACCAGCAGAGGCCTATATGGCTACACCTTC. Residues: CATSRGLYGYTF. The full variable domain, completed using reference TRBV15 and TRBJ1-2, is DAMVIQNPRYQVTQFGKPVTLSCSQTLNHNVMYWYQQKSSQAPKLLFHYYDKDFNNEADTPDNFQSRRPNTSFCFLDIRSPGLGDTAMYLCATSRGLYGYTFGSGTRLTVV.

This clonotype has just a few counts. V is TRBV9 and J is TRBJ1-3, with 7 nucleotides matching TRBD1. CDR1 is SGDLS and CDR2 is YYNGEE in the germline V gene. The CDR3 runs 15 residues. With V trimmed by 0 bases and J by 5 bases, 5 bases remained unmatched. The CDR3 reads CASSVGQGGRNTIYF. The CDR3 coding sequence is TGTGCCAGCAGCGTAGGACAGGGTGGCCGAAACACCATATATTTT. Looking up the rest from reference TRBV9 and TRBJ1-3 gives the full variable domain: DSGVTQTPKHLITATGQRVTLRCSPRSGDLSVYWYQQSLDQGLQFLIQYYNGEERAKGNILERFSAQQFPDLHSELNLSSLELGDSALYFCASSVGQGGRNTIYFGEGSWLTVV.

The chain's CDR3 is CASSLLGVNYGYTF. The DNA of the CDR3 is TGTGCCAGCAGTTTACTAGGGGTCAACTATGGCTACACCTTC. V is TRBV12-3 or TRBV12-4 and J is TRBJ1-2; the D gene is possibly TRBD1 (5 bases). V was pared by 2 bases and J by 2 bases, with 9 bases between. The CDR3 loop spans 14 amino acids.

This clonotype was seen a handful of times. The J gene is TRBJ1-2, the V gene TRBV7-9; D uncertain. Germline V gene lookup returns CDR1 SEHNR and CDR2 FQNEAQ (reference sequence). Trimming cost V 2 bases and J 5 bases, with 9 bases left between them. This CDR3 spans 13 amino acids. The CDR3: CASSLFSRYGYTF. Here the CDR3 DNA reads TGTGCCAGCAGCTTATTTTCCAGATATGGCTACACCTTC. The full variable domain, with the rest looked up from reference TRBV7-9 and TRBJ1-2, is DTGVSQNPRHKITKRGQNVTFRCDPISEHNRLYWYRQTLGQGPEFLTYFQNEAQLEKSRLLSDRFSAERPKGSFSTLEIQRTEQGDSAMYLCASSLFSRYGYTFGSGTRLTVV.

This clonotype has more than one count but fewer than ten. The V gene is TRBV9, the J gene TRBJ1-1, with 10 bases matching TRBD1. The germline V gene has CDR1 SGDLS and CDR2 YYNGEE. The CDR3 runs to 16 residues. V was pared by 1 base and J by 1 base, with 4 bases of the junction left unmatched. CDR3 nucleotide sequence: TGTGCCAGCAGCGTATCCGGACAGGGGGGGAACACTGAAGCTTTCTTT. As protein: CASSVSGQGGNTEAFF. Full variable domain (rest looked up from reference TRBV9 and TRBJ1-1): DSGVTQTPKHLITATGQRVTLRCSPRSGDLSVYWYQQSLDQGLQFLIQYYNGEERAKGNILERFSAQQFPDLHSELNLSSLELGDSALYFCASSVSGQGGNTEAFFGQGTRLTVV.

The table lists this clonotype with a few counts. CDR3 in DNA: TGCGCCAGCAGCTTGGTCCTAGGGGGGAACACTGAAGCTTTCTTT. Its translation: CASSLVLGGNTEAFF. The genes are TRBV5-1 and TRBJ1-1; the D gene is possibly TRBD1 (6 bases). In germline, CDR1 is SGHRS, CDR2 YFSETQ. V was cut by 0 bases and J by 1 base, with 10 bases left in between. The length of the CDR3 is 15 residues.

This clonotype was detected a few times. The chain employs TRBV2 and TRBJ2-1, with 7 bases aligning to TRBD2. The J call is doubtful: the DNA matches TRBJ2-3 better. This CDR3 is built from 16 residues. Looked up from germline, CDR1 is SNHLY and CDR2 is FYNNEI. The CDR3 reads CASSLRGGRVEDTQYF. Written as DNA, the CDR3 is TGTGCCAGCAGTCTCCGGGGAGGGCGGGTAGAAGATACGCAGTATTTT.

The chain uses TRBV9 and TRBJ2-1; 7 nucleotides line up with TRBD2. Germline V gives CDR1 SGDLS, CDR2 YYNGEE. The CDR3 extends over 14 amino acids. V was pared by 0 bases and J by 9 bases, with 6 bases of the junction left unmatched. CDR3 in amino acids: CASSVEGGPTEQFF. DNA for the CDR3: TGTGCCAGCAGCGTAGAGGGAGGGCCCACTGAGCAGTTCTTC.

The V and J genes are TRBV28 and TRBJ1-4, with 10 nucleotides matching TRBD1. Germline V gives CDR1 MDHEN, CDR2 SYDVKM. J gave up 4 bases and V 3 bases, and 5 bases lay outside the gene matches. The CDR3 is 16 amino acids. The CDR3 spells CASSFLGTGDNEKLFF. DNA of the CDR3: TGTGCCAGCAGTTTTTTGGGGACAGGGGATAATGAAAAACTGTTTTTT.

This clonotype was seen many times. The gene calls are TRBV20-1 and TRBJ2-7; TRBD1 agrees at 7 bases. Germline assignment: CDR1 DFQATT and CDR2 SNEGSKA (reference sequence). V was pared by 3 bases and J by 2 bases, with 7 bases of the junction left unmatched. The CDR3 loop spans 14 amino acids. CDR3 region: CSARGTAITYEQYF. CDR3 in DNA: TGCAGTGCTAGGGGGACAGCTATCACCTACGAGCAGTACTTC.

Many counts were recorded for this clonotype. The chain links TRBV5-6 to TRBJ1-5; 8 bases agree with TRBD1. Per germline, CDR1 SGHDT and CDR2 YYEEEE. The CDR3 length is 15 residues. The ends lost 3 bases at V and 7 bases at J; junction bases unmatched: 9. CDR3 DNA sequence: TGTGCCAGCAGCTATAGAGACAGGGGCGGCCAGCCCCAGCATTTT. It specifies CASSYRDRGGQPQHF.

The table lists this clonotype with a count of one. The chain employs TRBV9 and TRBJ2-1; TRBD1 matches at 11 bases. CDR1 is SGDLS, CDR2 YYNGEE, per germline. The CDR3 is 17 amino acids. Losses at the gene ends were 4 bases for V and 4 bases for J; bases not matched to a gene: 10. The CDR3 DNA is TGTGCCAGCAGCAGGACAGGGGGCCAACAGCTTTACAATGAGCAGTTCTTC. Protein: CASSRTGGQQLYNEQFF. The full variable domain, completed using reference TRBV9 and TRBJ2-1, is DSGVTQTPKHLITATGQRVTLRCSPRSGDLSVYWYQQSLDQGLQFLIQYYNGEERAKGNILERFSAQQFPDLHSELNLSSLELGDSALYFCASSRTGGQQLYNEQFFGPGTRLTVL.

This clonotype has a count of ten or more. J is TRBJ2-1 and V is TRBV2; 10 bases line up with TRBD2. The V segment lost 7 bases and the J segment 7 bases; nucleotides outside the gene matches: 7. CDR3 length: 14 amino acids. Per the germline V gene, CDR1 is SNHLY and CDR2 is FYNNEI. In nucleotides, the CDR3 is TGTGCCAGCAATCCTAGCGGGGGAGCAAATGAGCAGTTCTTC. The encoded protein is CASNPSGGANEQFF.

There are many counts of this clonotype. CDR3 coding DNA: TGTGCCAGCAGTTCCCCCAATCAGCCCCAGCATTTT. Protein: CASSSPNQPQHF. V usage is TRBV28 and J usage is TRBJ1-5; D remains ambiguous. The CDR3 covers 12 residues. The germline V gene has CDR1 MDHEN and CDR2 SYDVKM. Trimming took off 4 bases at V and 3 bases at J, with 4 bases between the two ends.

This clonotype showed up many times. The V and J genes are TRBV6-1 and TRBJ1-1; TRBD1 might be the D (5 bases). V lost 6 bases and J 2 bases, leaving 7 bases between the germline ends. Germline-derived CDR1 and CDR2 are MNHNS and SASEGT. The CDR3 contains 12 residues. CDR3 nucleotide sequence: TGTGCCAGCAGGGGACCTAACACTGAAGCTTTCTTT. Its protein product is CASRGPNTEAFF.

The table lists this clonotype with a few counts. DNA for the CDR3: TGCAGCGTTGCGGGACAGGGCGGACAAGAGACCCAGTACTTC. Its translation: CSVAGQGGQETQYF. The chain employs TRBV29-1 and TRBJ2-5, with TRBD1 matching over 9 bases. Germline V gene data show CDR1 as SQVTM and CDR2 as ANQGSEA. The CDR3 runs 14 residues. Unmatched junction bases numbered 5, after V lost 4 bases and J lost 2 bases.

CDR3 protein: CASSFIGGGEDTQYF. The DNA of the CDR3 is TGTGCCAGCAGCTTTATCGGGGGGGGAGAAGATACGCAGTATTTT. The J gene is TRBJ2-3, the V gene TRBV7-3; the match to TRBD2 covers 8 bases. Trimming at V came to 3 bases and at J to 5 bases, leaving 7 bases not matched to a gene. CDR1 SGHTA and CDR2 FQGTGA come from the germline V gene. The CDR3 has 15 amino acids.